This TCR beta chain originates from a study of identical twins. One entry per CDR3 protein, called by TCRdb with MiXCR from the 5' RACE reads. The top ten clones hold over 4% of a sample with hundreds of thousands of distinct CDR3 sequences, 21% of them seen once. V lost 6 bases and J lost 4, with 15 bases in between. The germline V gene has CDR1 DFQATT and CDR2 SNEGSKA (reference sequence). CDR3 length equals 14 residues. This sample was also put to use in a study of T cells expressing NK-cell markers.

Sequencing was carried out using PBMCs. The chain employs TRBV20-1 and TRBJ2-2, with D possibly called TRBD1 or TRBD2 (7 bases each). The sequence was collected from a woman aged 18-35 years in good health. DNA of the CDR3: TGCAGTGCGGTCAGGGGGGGAGGCACCGGGGAGCTGTTTTTT. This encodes CSAVRGGGTGELFF.